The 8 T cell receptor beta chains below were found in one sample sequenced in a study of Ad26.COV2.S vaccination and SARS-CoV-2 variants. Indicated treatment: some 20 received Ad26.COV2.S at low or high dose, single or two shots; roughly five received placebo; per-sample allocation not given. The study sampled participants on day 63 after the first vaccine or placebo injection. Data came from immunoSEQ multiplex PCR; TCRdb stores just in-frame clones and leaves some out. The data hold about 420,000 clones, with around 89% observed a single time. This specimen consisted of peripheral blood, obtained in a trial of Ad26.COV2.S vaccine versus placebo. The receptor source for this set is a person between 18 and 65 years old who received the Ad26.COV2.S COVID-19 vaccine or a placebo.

The DNA of the CDR3 is TGTGCCAGCTCACCTTCAGGGGAGGGCGAGCAGTACTTC. This translates into CASSPSGEGEQYF. This chain uses TRBV18 with TRBJ2-7, with D tentatively TRBD2 (7 bases). In germline, CDR1 is KGHSH, CDR2 LQKENI. The CDR3 is 13 amino acids. V was clipped by 3 bases and J by 6 bases, with 12 bases between them.

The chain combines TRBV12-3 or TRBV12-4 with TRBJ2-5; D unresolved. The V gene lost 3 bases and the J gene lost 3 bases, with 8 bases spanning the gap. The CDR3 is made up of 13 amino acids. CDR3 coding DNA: TGTGCCAGCAGTTTTTTCCGAAAAGAGACCCAGTACTTC. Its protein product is CASSFFRKETQYF.

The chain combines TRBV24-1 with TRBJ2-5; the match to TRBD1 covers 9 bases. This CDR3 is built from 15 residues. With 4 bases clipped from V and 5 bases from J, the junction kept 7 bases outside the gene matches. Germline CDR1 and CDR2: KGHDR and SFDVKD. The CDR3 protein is CATSEPGTGLETQYF. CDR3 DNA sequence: TGTGCCACCAGTGAACCCGGGACAGGGTTGGAGACCCAGTACTTC.

The CDR3 protein is CASSGNYGYTF. CDR3 sequence (DNA): TGTGCCAGTTCCGGGAACTATGGCTACACCTTC. This chain connects TRBV7-8 to TRBJ1-2, with no clear D. Trimming stripped 9 bases from V and 2 bases from J, with 7 bases between. From germline, CDR1 is SGHVS and CDR2 FQNEAQ. CDR3 size: 11 residues.

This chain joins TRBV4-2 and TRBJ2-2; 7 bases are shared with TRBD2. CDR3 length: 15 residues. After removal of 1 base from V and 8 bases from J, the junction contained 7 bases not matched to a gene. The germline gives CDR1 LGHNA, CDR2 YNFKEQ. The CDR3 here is CASSQGPGTIGELFF. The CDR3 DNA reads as TGTGCCAGCAGCCAAGGCCCAGGGACTATTGGGGAGCTGTTTTTT.

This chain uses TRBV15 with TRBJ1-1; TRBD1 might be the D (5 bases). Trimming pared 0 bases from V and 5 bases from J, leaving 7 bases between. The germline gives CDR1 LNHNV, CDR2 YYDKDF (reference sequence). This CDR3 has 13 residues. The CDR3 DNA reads TGTGCCACCAGCAGAGATGGGGGAACTGAAGCTTTCTTT. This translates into CATSRDGGTEAFF.

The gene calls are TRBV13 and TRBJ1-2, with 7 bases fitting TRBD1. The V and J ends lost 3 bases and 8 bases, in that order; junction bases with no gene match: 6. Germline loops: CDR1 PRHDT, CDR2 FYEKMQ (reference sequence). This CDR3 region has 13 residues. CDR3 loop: CASSFGTGVGYTF. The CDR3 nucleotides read TGTGCCAGCAGCTTTGGTACAGGGGTCGGCTACACCTTC. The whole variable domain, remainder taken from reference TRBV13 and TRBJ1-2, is AAGVIQSPRHLIKEKRETATLKCYPIPRHDTVYWYQQGPGQDPQFLISFYEKMQSDKGSIPDRFSAQQFSDYHSELNMSSLELGDSALYFCASSFGTGVGYTFGSGTRLTVV.

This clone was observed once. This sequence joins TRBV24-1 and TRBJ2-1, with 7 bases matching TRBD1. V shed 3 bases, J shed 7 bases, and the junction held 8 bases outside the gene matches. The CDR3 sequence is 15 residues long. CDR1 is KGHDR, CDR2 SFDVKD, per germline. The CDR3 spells CATSDPGHRGNEQFF. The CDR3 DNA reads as TGTGCCACCAGTGATCCCGGGCACAGGGGAAATGAGCAGTTCTTC.